These 21 T cell receptor beta chains were sequenced from one sample in a study of neurological immune-mediated disorders (dated by TCRdb to about 2019). Receptors were amplified or captured by 5' RACE. Reads for this sample came from an Illumina HiSeq 2500. The public reads were reanalyzed by TCRdb: fastp trimming at Q25, MiXCR alignment, in-frame beta chains only. A single entry per CDR3 protein holds the most common genes and DNA from its merged rows. A total of under 70,000 distinct CDR3 sequences appear in this sample, 24% of them only once. The ten largest clones take up roughly 4.5% of the sample. Read against the paper, the sample's time point label means: technical triplicate 2. Sequenced sample: PBMCs. These receptors all stem from a man between 60 and 75 years old with HTLV-1-associated myelopathy (HAM/TSP).

This clonotype was seen ten or more times. The chain couples TRBV5-1 to TRBJ1-2; D unclear. V gave up 4 bases and J gave up 4 bases, with 11 bases separating them. Germline assignment: CDR1 SGHRS and CDR2 YFSETQ. This CDR3 region has 13 residues. This CDR3 is CASSPGRLYGYTF. CDR3 nucleotides: TGCGCCAGCAGCCCGGGTCGGCTCTATGGCTACACCTTC.

V and J are TRBV5-6 and TRBJ2-7; maybe TRBD1 (5 bases). Germline V CDR1 and CDR2: SGHDT, YYEEEE. The CDR3 extends over 14 amino acids. Between the trimmed V and J ends, which lost 5 bases and 0 bases, there was a span of 12 bases. The CDR3: CASSLQASSYEQYF. The DNA of the CDR3 is TGTGCCAGCAGTTTACAGGCGAGCTCCTACGAGCAGTACTTC.

In this sample, this clonotype turned up a few times. This chain connects TRBV28 to TRBJ2-2, with 7 bases identical to TRBD1. This CDR3 has 15 amino acids. Germline V gene lookup returns CDR1 MDHEN and CDR2 SYDVKM. With 3 bases clipped from V and 2 bases from J, the junction kept 3 bases outside the gene matches. In DNA, the CDR3 is TGTGCCAGCAGTTTGGACAGGATCAACACCGGGGAGCTGTTTTTT. Protein product: CASSLDRINTGELFF.

The chain links TRBV6-1 to TRBJ1-5; no definite D call. The CDR3 has 16 residues. Germline CDR1 MNHNS, CDR2 SASEGT. V was cut by 0 bases and J by 5 bases, with 14 bases left in between. As DNA, the CDR3 is TGTGCCAGCAGTGAAGCGCCGGGGTTTGACGATCAGCCCCAGCATTTT. Translating gives CASSEAPGFDDQPQHF.

In this sample, this clonotype turned up many times. The chain links TRBV5-1 to TRBJ1-5; the match to TRBD1 covers 7 bases. V shed 1 base, J shed 1 base, and the junction held 2 bases outside the gene matches. CDR3 length: 15 residues. From germline, CDR1 is SGHRS and CDR2 YFSETQ. Here the CDR3 DNA reads TGCGCCAGCAGCTTGCAGGGGGGAAGCAATCAGCCCCAGCATTTT. It specifies CASSLQGGSNQPQHF.

This clonotype was observed at least ten times. V gene TRBV7-2 combines with J gene TRBJ2-7; weak D call: TRBD2 (6 bases). The CDR3 is 15 residues long. V was clipped by 0 bases and J by 7 bases, with 16 bases between them. CDR1 SGHTA and CDR2 FQGNSA come from the germline V gene. CDR3 coding DNA: TGTGCCAGCAGCTTAGCAGCGGGCCCTGCTGGAGAGCAGTACTTC. Translated: CASSLAAGPAGEQYF.

This clonotype was observed many times. J is TRBJ1-1 and V is TRBV5-1; D gene unclear. Trimming shortened V by 2 bases and J by 11 bases, and 16 bases separated the two germline ends. The CDR3 runs to 13 residues. Germline CDR1 is SGHRS and CDR2 is YFSETQ. DNA of the CDR3: TGCGCCAGCAGCTTACCGTATAGGGAAGAGGCTTTCTTT. This encodes CASSLPYREEAFF.

This clonotype has ten or more counts. This chain joins TRBV16 and TRBJ2-7; 10 bases are shared with TRBD1. Trimming cost V 5 bases and J 7 bases; bases outside gene matches: 14. Germline CDR1 and CDR2: KGHSY and FQNENV. This CDR3 comprises 16 residues. The CDR3 nucleotides are TGTGCCAGCAGCGACACCCGTCCCGGGACAGGGGATGAGCAGTACTTC. This encodes CASSDTRPGTGDEQYF. Supplemented by reference TRBV16 and TRBJ2-7, the full variable domain reads GEEVAQTPKHLVRGEGQKAKLYCAPIKGHSYVFWYQQVLKNEFKFLISFQNENVFDETGMPKERFSAKCLPNSPCSLEIQATKLEDSAVYFCASSDTRPGTGDEQYFGPGTRLTVT.

The sample holds many counts of this clonotype. This chain joins TRBV20-1 and TRBJ2-3, with TRBD2 identical over 13 bases. CDR3 length: 17 residues. After removal of 1 base from V and 0 bases from J, the junction contained 4 bases not matched to a gene. Germline V gene sequence: CDR1 DFQATT, CDR2 SNEGSKA (reference sequence). CDR3 sequence reads: CSARAGLAGLSTDTQYF. The DNA of the CDR3 is TGCAGTGCTAGAGCGGGACTAGCGGGACTTAGCACAGATACGCAGTATTTT.

This clonotype was detected many times. This rearrangement joins TRBV20-1 to TRBJ2-5; D call uncertain. CDR1 is DFQATT and CDR2 is SNEGSKA in the germline V gene (reference sequence). This CDR3 has 11 residues. V was pared by 8 bases and J by 4 bases, with 11 bases between. The CDR3 bases are TGCAGTCCGAAGGTACTAGAGACCCAGTACTTC. This translates into CSPKVLETQYF.

A remark on this clonotype: A much larger clone sits a single nucleotide away, making a read error possible. The chain joins TRBV4-1 to TRBJ2-5, with a tentative D call TRBD2 (6 bases). CDR1 and CDR2 (germline): MGHRA, YSYEKL. The CDR3 loop spans 14 amino acids. The CDR3: CAISLQRAQETQYF. The CDR3 DNA sequence: TGCGCCATCAGCCTCCAGCGGGCACAAGAGACCCAGTACTTC.

This clonotype occurred many times. J is TRBJ1-3 and V is TRBV20-1, with TRBD1 matching over 9 bases. Germline CDR1 reads DFQATT; CDR2 reads SNEGSKA (reference sequence). The CDR3 covers 15 residues. The ends lost 6 bases at V and 3 bases at J; junction bases unmatched: 9. The CDR3 DNA follows: TGCAGTGCCGTCCCGGGACAGGGTGGTGGAAACACCATATATTTT. Protein product: CSAVPGQGGGNTIYF.

This clonotype was counted between two and nine times. The chain carries TRBV20-1 and TRBJ2-7, with TRBD1 matching over 9 bases. The trim removed 3 bases at V and 4 bases at J, leaving 4 bases unmatched. Germline V gene sequence: CDR1 DFQATT, CDR2 SNEGSKA (reference sequence). The CDR3 runs to 13 residues. The CDR3 bases are TGCAGTGCTAGCCCGGGACAGGGATACGAGCAGTACTTC. Protein: CSASPGQGYEQYF.

Many counts were recorded for this clonotype. The chain uses TRBV24-1 and TRBJ1-6, with D perhaps TRBD1 (6 bases). V was trimmed by 9 bases and J by 7 bases, leaving 12 bases between them. The CDR3 is 13 residues long. Germline CDR1 is KGHDR and CDR2 is SFDVKD. CDR3 sequence: CATPRTANSPLHF. DNA for the CDR3: TGTGCCACCCCTCGGACAGCGAATTCACCCCTCCACTTT.

This clonotype was seen at least ten times. The rearrangement links TRBV5-1 to TRBJ2-4; D uncertain. The CDR3 length is 16 residues. V lost 4 bases to trimming and J lost 1 base, with 15 bases between them. CDR1 SGHRS and CDR2 YFSETQ come from the germline V gene. CDR3 protein: CASSPPWGFAKNIQYF. The CDR3 DNA is TGCGCCAGCAGCCCCCCCTGGGGTTTTGCCAAAAACATTCAGTACTTC.

V is TRBV9 and J is TRBJ1-6; TRBD1 matches at 7 bases. CDR1 and CDR2 from the germline V gene are SGDLS and YYNGEE. Trimming took 0 bases from V and 10 from J; bases not matched to a gene: 7. The CDR3 contains 15 residues. The CDR3 sequence is CASSVALGGESPLHF. The CDR3 DNA reads TGTGCCAGCAGCGTAGCTCTAGGGGGCGAATCACCCCTCCACTTT.

This clonotype has ten or more counts. This chain connects TRBV5-5 to TRBJ2-1; a weak D match, TRBD1 (6 bases). V lost 0 bases and J 3 bases, leaving 10 bases between the germline ends. The CDR3 is made up of 15 amino acids. Germline loops: CDR1 SGHKS, CDR2 YYEKEE (reference sequence). DNA of the CDR3: TGTGCCAGCAGCTTGGGAGGGGGTTACTACAATGAGCAGTTCTTC. Amino acid sequence: CASSLGGGYYNEQFF.

This chain connects TRBV15 to TRBJ2-7; D unresolved. V shed 0 bases and J shed 1 base, with 7 bases lying between them. CDR1 LNHNV and CDR2 YYDKDF come from the germline V gene (reference sequence). The CDR3 length is 14 residues. CDR3 in amino acids: CATSRDPASYEQYF. In nucleotides, the CDR3 is TGTGCCACCAGCAGAGACCCGGCGTCCTACGAGCAGTACTTC.

This clonotype came up a few times. Given a much more abundant clone one base away, this may be a read error. J is TRBJ2-7 and V is TRBV6-2 or TRBV6-3; 9 bases agree with TRBD1. The ends lost 9 bases at V and 2 bases at J; junction bases unmatched: 2. The CDR3 is 12 amino acids. Germline V lookup: CDR1 MNHEY, CDR2 SVGEGT. The CDR3 protein is CASRDRAYEQYF. Here the CDR3 DNA reads TGTGCCAGTCGGGACAGGGCCTACGAGCAGTACTTC.

Worth noting for this clonotype: This may stem from a read error, because a much larger clone lies one nucleotide away. The rearrangement joins TRBV5-1 to TRBJ2-7, with no clear D. CDR1 is SGHRS and CDR2 is YFSETQ in the germline V gene. This CDR3 region has 10 residues. The CDR3 DNA sequence: TGCGACGTCAGGACGGACGAGCAGTACTTC. Encoded protein: CDVRTDEQYF.

This clonotype has ten or more counts. The rearrangement joins TRBV12-3 or TRBV12-4 to TRBJ2-1; D is possibly TRBD1 or TRBD2 (7 bases each). Deletions cut 6 bases from V and 0 bases from J, with 15 bases between. This CDR3 region has 16 residues. CDR3 region: CASRGGTASSYNEQFF. The CDR3 DNA is TGTGCCAGCAGGGGGGGGACAGCGAGCTCCTACAATGAGCAGTTCTTC.